These 18 T cell receptor beta chains share one sample of origin, sequenced in a study of blood T cell repertoires in COVID-19. Measured with immunoSEQ multiplex PCR; TCRdb has only the in-frame clones, and not every one. The table shows approximately 130,000 clones, with around 81% occurring only once. The sample comprised peripheral blood. These TCRs come from a human donor in a cohort sampled during active COVID-19.

CDR3 in amino acids: CASSPTNQGRGYTF. The CDR3 DNA sequence: TGTGCCAGCAGCCCAACCAACCAGGGGCGGGGCTACACCTTC. The rearrangement joins TRBV5-5 to TRBJ1-2, with a tentative D call TRBD1 (6 bases). The germline V gene has CDR1 SGHKS and CDR2 YYEKEE (reference sequence). The CDR3 spans 14 residues. V was cut by 4 bases and J by 8 bases, with 18 bases left in between.

The V call is TRBV7-9, the J call TRBJ2-1; 7 bases fit TRBD2. Per the germline V gene, CDR1 is SEHNR and CDR2 is FQNEAQ (reference sequence). J gave up 5 bases and V 5 bases, and 6 bases lay outside the gene matches. This CDR3 is built from 14 residues. The CDR3, as DNA: TGTGCCAGCAGCACCGGGACTATAAACAATGAGCAGTTCTTC. It translates to CASSTGTINNEQFF.

The chain couples TRBV6-5 to TRBJ1-6; TRBD1 might be the D (6 bases). Germline V gives CDR1 MNHEY, CDR2 SVGAGI. This CDR3 is built from 13 residues. V lost 4 bases to trimming and J lost 7 bases, with 8 bases between them. The CDR3 nucleotides read TGTGCCAGCAGTTCCAGGGGAAATTCACCCCTCCACTTT. Translated, it gives CASSSRGNSPLHF.

The chain uses TRBV27 and TRBJ1-1; D possibly corresponds to TRBD1 (5 bases). V lost 1 base and J 0 bases, leaving 9 bases between the germline ends. The germline CDR1 and CDR2 sequences are MNHEY and SMNVEV (reference sequence). This CDR3 spans 15 amino acids. The CDR3 sequence is CASSLFGALNTEAFF. The DNA of the CDR3 is TGTGCCAGCAGTTTATTTGGGGCTTTGAACACTGAAGCTTTCTTT.

This chain uses TRBV6-4 with TRBJ1-5, with 11 positions matching TRBD1. Trimming took 0 bases from V and 9 from J; bases not matched to a gene: 16. The CDR3 contains 19 residues. Germline V gene data show CDR1 as MRHNA and CDR2 as SNTAGT. CDR3 region: CASSDSRGSDRGRLGPQHF. The CDR3 DNA follows: TGTGCCAGCAGTGACTCTCGGGGTTCGGACAGGGGGCGCTTGGGGCCCCAGCATTTT.

V gene TRBV2 combines with J gene TRBJ1-1; 8 nucleotides line up with TRBD1. The CDR3 is made up of 18 amino acids. The V and J ends lost 0 bases and 0 bases, in that order; junction bases with no gene match: 9. The germline gives CDR1 SNHLY, CDR2 FYNNEI. In DNA form, the CDR3 reads TGTGCCAGCAGTGAAGCGCAGACAGGGGCTAACGTGAACACTGAAGCTTTCTTT. Residues: CASSEAQTGANVNTEAFF.

This sequence joins TRBV7-3 and TRBJ2-2; 8 bases agree with TRBD1. V lost 9 bases, J lost 0 bases, and 3 bases stayed unmatched. Germline V lookup: CDR1 SGHTA, CDR2 FQGTGA. The CDR3 sequence is 14 residues long. As DNA, the CDR3 is TGTGCCAGTCGACAGGGGCCGAACACCGGGGAGCTGTTTTTT. Protein: CASRQGPNTGELFF.

In this sample, this clone turned up many times. In DNA form, the CDR3 reads TGTGCCATCCGGGACGGGGGCTCCTACAATGAGCAGTTCTTC. Amino acids: CAIRDGGSYNEQFF. The chain links TRBV11-1 to TRBJ2-1; D perhaps matches TRBD2 (6 bases). Trimming removed 10 bases at V and 0 bases at J, with 13 bases between. This CDR3 region has 14 residues. Germline CDR1 reads SGHAT; CDR2 reads FQDESV (reference sequence).

This chain connects TRBV3-1 (or the pseudogene TRBV3-2) to TRBJ2-2; a possible D gene is TRBD2 (5 bases). V was clipped by 4 bases and J by 7 bases, with 16 bases between them. The germline V gene encodes CDR1 LGHDT and CDR2 YNNKEL (reference sequence). The CDR3 has 15 residues. In DNA form, the CDR3 reads TGTGCCAGCAGCCTTCGCCTAGCAATTGGCGGGGAGCTGTTTTTT. Its translation is CASSLRLAIGGELFF.

The rearrangement links TRBV29-1 to TRBJ1-4, with TRBD1 matching 9 bases. The V gene end was trimmed by 4 bases and the J gene end by 17 bases; junction bases not matched to a gene: 14. The germline CDR1 and CDR2 sequences are SQVTM and ANQGSEA. The CDR3 spans 13 residues. The CDR3 DNA follows: TGCAGCGTTGCCGGGACAGGGCCCGCTGGAGCCTTTTTT. Protein sequence: CSVAGTGPAGAFF.

The sample holds a few counts of this clone. The chain links TRBV4-1 to TRBJ2-7; no clear D gene. This CDR3 is built from 8 residues. Germline V gene sequence: CDR1 MGHRA, CDR2 YSYEKL. Trimming pared 9 bases from V and 7 bases from J, leaving 4 bases between. As DNA, the CDR3 is TGCGCCAGTCAAGAGCAGTACTTC. It specifies CASQEQYF.

This clone was seen a handful of times. The V and J genes are TRBV2 and TRBJ2-7; D might be TRBD1 (5 bases). The CDR3 extends over 11 amino acids. Per germline, CDR1 SNHLY and CDR2 FYNNEI. The V end lost 6 bases, the J end lost 12 bases, and 15 bases lay between the germline ends. The chain's CDR3 is CASRFAGHMYF. The CDR3 nucleotides read TGTGCCAGCAGGTTTGCCGGACACATGTACTTC.

The chain is built from TRBV10-3 and TRBJ2-7; D gene unclear. The germline CDR1 and CDR2 sequences are ENHRY and SYGVKD. V was clipped by 0 bases and J by 3 bases, with 9 bases between them. The CDR3 covers 14 residues. The CDR3 DNA sequence: TGTGCCATCAGTGAGTCGGGTCAGGACTACGAGCAGTACTTC. Amino acid sequence: CAISESGQDYEQYF.

The CDR3: CASSYSKGGNQHF. Here the CDR3 DNA reads TGTGCCAGCAGTTACTCGAAGGGGGGGAATCAGCATTTT. V and J are TRBV6-5 and TRBJ1-5; TRBD1 might be the D (6 bases). The germline V and J ends were trimmed by 0 bases and 13 bases, with 13 bases remaining between them. The CDR3 spans 13 residues. The germline V gene has CDR1 MNHEY and CDR2 SVGAGI.

V is TRBV6-2 or TRBV6-3 and J is TRBJ2-1; the match to TRBD2 covers 9 bases. J gave up 4 bases and V 1 base, and 5 bases lay outside the gene matches. The germline V gene encodes CDR1 MNHEY and CDR2 SVGEGT. The CDR3 extends over 16 amino acids. CDR3 amino acids: CASSYWPAGGYNEQFF. CDR3 nucleotide sequence: TGTGCCAGCAGTTACTGGCCAGCGGGGGGTTACAATGAGCAGTTCTTC.

This sequence joins TRBV30 and TRBJ2-5; 7 bases match TRBD1. V lost 4 bases to trimming and J lost 6 bases; unmatched junction nucleotides: 5. Germline lookup yields CDR1 GTSNPN and CDR2 SVGIG (reference sequence). The CDR3 loop spans 12 amino acids. The CDR3 here is CAWTQGRQTQYF. CDR3 coding DNA: TGTGCCTGGACACAGGGGCGGCAGACCCAGTACTTC.

In its sample, this clone was seen many times. The rearrangement uses TRBV27 and TRBJ2-7; D is unresolved. Germline CDR1 and CDR2: MNHEY and SMNVEV (reference sequence). The CDR3 runs to 17 residues. Trimming left V 0 bases short and J 7 bases short, with 22 bases between. CDR3 region: CASSLSFAVHQNIEQYF. CDR3 coding DNA: TGTGCCAGCAGTTTATCGTTCGCGGTACACCAGAATATAGAGCAGTACTTC.

The chain is built from TRBV2 and TRBJ1-1, with 10 bases fitting TRBD1. The CDR3 contains 14 residues. Germline assignment: CDR1 SNHLY and CDR2 FYNNEI. Unmatched junction bases numbered 2, after V lost 3 bases and J lost 4 bases. The CDR3 DNA reads TGTGCCAGCAGTGAGGGACAGGGGTTCACTGAAGCTTTCTTT. Encoded protein: CASSEGQGFTEAFF.